These T cell receptor beta chains were read from a single sample in a study of T cells in Graves' hyperthyroidism and ophthalmopathy. Each CDR3 protein gets one entry after TCRdb re-called the multiplex PCR reads with MiXCR. The sample has approximately 430,000 distinct CDR3 sequences; approximately 14% are singletons. Sequencing input: blood. The receptors were sampled from a young man with Graves' ophthalmopathy. CDR3s include the opening cysteine and the closing phenylalanine or tryptophan. The D gene is left open where the match is weak. Size values are once, few and many counts, or a class for expanded clones, and some rows have none.

J,size,V,D,DNA,CDR3
TRBJ2-3,many,TRBV12-3/TRBV12-4,.,TGTGCCAGCAGTCCTTTACCAGATACGCAGTATTTT,CASSPLPDTQYF
TRBJ2-1,.,TRBV5-4,TRBD2,TGTGCCAGCAGCTGGAGCGGGGGGGCCTACAATGAGCAGTTCTTC,CASSWSGGAYNEQFF
TRBJ2-5,many,TRBV20-1,.,TGCAGTGCCGCCACAGGAGAACTCCAAGAGACCCAGTACTTC,CSAATGELQETQYF
TRBJ2-7,many,TRBV20-1,.,TGCAGTGCTAGAGATTGGGACTCCACCTCCTACGAGCAGTACTTC,CSARDWDSTSYEQYF
TRBJ2-1,many,TRBV5-1,.,TGCGCCAGCAGCTTGGTCCCCAGGGCCGATGAGCAGTTCTTC,CASSLVPRADEQFF
TRBJ2-7,.,TRBV11-2,TRBD2,TGTGCCAGCAGCAGTTCTAGCGGGGGGGCGGGTGAGCAGTACTTC,CASSSSSGGAGEQYF
TRBJ2-1,many,TRBV6-1,.,TGTGCCAGCAGTTCACAGGCCAATGAGCAGTTCTTC,CASSSQANEQFF
TRBJ2-7,.,TRBV5-5,TRBD1,TGTGCCAGCAGTCTCGAACCCCCGGACAGGGGCTACGAGCAGTACTTC,CASSLEPPDRGYEQYF
TRBJ2-3,many,TRBV5-8,.,TGTGCCAGCAGCTTGAGTTGGGAGACAGATACGCAGTATTTT,CASSLSWETDTQYF
TRBJ1-1,many,TRBV11-3,TRBD1,TGTGCCAGCAGCCCAGGGGGGGCTGAAGCTTTCTTT,CASSPGGAEAFF
TRBJ2-7,many,TRBV11-2,.,TGTGCCAGCAGCTTAGATTATTTCCGGGGATCGCGCTACGAGCAGTACTTC,CASSLDYFRGSRYEQYF
TRBJ1-1,many,TRBV12-5,.,TGTGCTAGTGGTGCCCAACCCGGGATGTCAGCTTTCTTT,CASGAQPGMSAFF
TRBJ1-1,many,TRBV28,TRBD1,TGTGCCAGCAGTTCCCACCAGGGGGATACTGAAGCTTTCTTT,CASSSHQGDTEAFF
TRBJ2-5,many,TRBV7-2,TRBD1,TGTGCCAGCAGCCTAAGACAGGGGTTGGAGACCCAGTACTTC,CASSLRQGLETQYF
TRBJ2-3,.,TRBV20-1,TRBD2,TGCAGTGCCCCCCCTAGCGGGATGGCGGATACGCAGTATTTT,CSAPPSGMADTQYF
TRBJ1-2,.,TRBV5-4,.,TGTGCCAGCAGCGGTGGGCATGGCTACACCTTC,CASSGGHGYTF
TRBJ2-4,few,TRBV4-2,.,TGTGCCAGCAGCCAAGATAATGGTATTGGTTCCTTAACCAAAAACATTCAGTACTTC,CASSQDNGIGSLTKNIQYF
TRBJ2-3,.,TRBV3-1,TRBD2,TGTGCCAGCAGGCCGACTAGCGGGGTCACGGAAGATACGCAGTATTTT,CASRPTSGVTEDTQYF
TRBJ2-7,.,TRBV14,.,TGTGCCAGCACGCAAGCGACCTTCTCCTACGAGCAGTACTTC,CASTQATFSYEQYF
TRBJ1-5,.,TRBV10-2,.,TGCGCCAGCAGTGAGGACTTCTTTGGGGGCAATCAGCCCCAGCATTTT,CASSEDFFGGNQPQHF
TRBJ2-2,many,TRBV7-2,.,TGTGCCAGCAGCACGGACACCGGGGAGCTGTTTTTT,CASSTDTGELFF
TRBJ2-2,many,TRBV11-2,.,TGTGCCAGCAGCTTTTTTATAGGGAACACCGGGGAGCTGTTTTTT,CASSFFIGNTGELFF
TRBJ2-2,few,TRBV20-1,TRBD1,TGCAGTGCTAGGGCACAGGGGACCACCGGGGAGCTGTTTTTT,CSARAQGTTGELFF
TRBJ2-2,many,TRBV20-1,.,TGCAGTGCTAGAGATCGGGCCTACACCGGGGAGCTGTTTTTT,CSARDRAYTGELFF
TRBJ2-7,many,TRBV6-1,TRBD2,TGTGCCAGCAGTGAAGCGGCCGGGACTAGCGTTGACGAGCAGTACTTC,CASSEAAGTSVDEQYF
TRBJ1-2,many,TRBV19,.,TGTGCCAGTAGTCTGACAAGACAGGCCGGCTCGCACCTTTATGGCTACACCTTC,CASSLTRQAGSHLYGYTF
TRBJ1-2,many,TRBV5-5,TRBD1,TGTGCCAGCAGCTCTTCCACAGGGGGCCTTAACTATGGCTACACCTTC,CASSSSTGGLNYGYTF
TRBJ1-2,few,TRBV7-9,.,TGTGCCAGCAGCTTAGCGACAGGCCTTAAAGATGGCTACACCTTC,CASSLATGLKDGYTF
TRBJ2-3,.,TRBV30,TRBD1,TGTGCCTGGTCGACAGGGACAACAGATACGCAGTATTTT,CAWSTGTTDTQYF
TRBJ2-7,.,TRBV7-9,TRBD2,TGTGCCAGCAGTCAAGGACTAGCGGGCCCCAGCTCCTACGAGCAGTACTTC,CASSQGLAGPSSYEQYF
TRBJ2-7,many,TRBV6-1,.,TGTGCCAGCAGGCAGGGATACGAGCAGTACTTC,CASRQGYEQYF
TRBJ2-5,many,TRBV20-1,TRBD2,TGCAGTGCTAGAGATAAGCGGGAGGGCCTTTTCGGGACCCAGTACTTC,CSARDKREGLFGTQYF
TRBJ2-3,.,TRBV11-1,TRBD2,TGTGCCAGCAGTCATCCGGGACTAGCGAGCACAGATACGCAGTATTTT,CASSHPGLASTDTQYF
TRBJ2-5,few,TRBV5-1,.,TGCGCCAGCAGCCGGGAAGGCCGGGGCCAAGAGACCCAGTACTTC,CASSREGRGQETQYF
TRBJ2-4,.,TRBV3-1,.,TGTGCCAGCAGCCAAGAGGGTTGGAACATTCAGTGCTTC,CASSQEGWNIQCF
TRBJ1-2,.,TRBV6-5,.,TGTGCCAGCAGTTACTCGATTTTCAGCGGCTACACCTTC,CASSYSIFSGYTF
TRBJ2-2,.,TRBV6-4,.,TGTGCCAGCAGTGAGACGGACTACAACGGGGAGCTGTTTTTT,CASSETDYNGELFF
TRBJ2-1,many,TRBV20-1,TRBD2,TGCAGTGCTAGATCTTTGCGGGGGACGTACGTCGATGAGCAGTTCTTC,CSARSLRGTYVDEQFF
TRBJ1-3,many,TRBV5-1,.,TGCGCCAGCAGCAGGGACGGGTACTCTGGAAACACCATATATTTT,CASSRDGYSGNTIYF
TRBJ1-4,.,TRBV5-1,.,TGCGCCAGCAGCGGGGCTGGGACGGAGAATGAAAAACTGTTTTTT,CASSGAGTENEKLFF
TRBJ2-7,many,TRBV2,.,TGTGCCAGCAGTGAGCCCCGACAGGCCCCTTACGAGCAGTACTTC,CASSEPRQAPYEQYF
TRBJ2-2,.,TRBV6-9,TRBD2,TGTGCCAGCAGTTACAGGAGCGGGACGGCGCCCGGGGAGCTGTTTTTT,CASSYRSGTAPGELFF
TRBJ2-3,many,TRBV15,.,TGTGCCACCAGCAGGGTCTTCCCCACAGATACGCAGTATTTT,CATSRVFPTDTQYF
TRBJ1-3,few,TRBV4-1,.,TGCGCCAGCAGCTCAGGACCGGGGCCCGGAACCTCTGGAAACACCATATATTTT,CASSSGPGPGTSGNTIYF
TRBJ2-1,many,TRBV3-1,TRBD2,TGTGCCAGCAGCCAGGGGGTTAGCGGGAGTGGTGAGCAGTTCTTC,CASSQGVSGSGEQFF
TRBJ1-4,few,TRBV2,.,TGTGCCAGCAACAAGGCCCCAACTAATGAAAAACTGTTTTTT,CASNKAPTNEKLFF
TRBJ1-6,few,TRBV6-1,.,TGTGCCAGCAGTGTATCCCTCACTCTAGATAATTCACCCCTCCACTTT,CASSVSLTLDNSPLHF
TRBJ2-1,many,TRBV5-1,.,TGCGCCAGCAGCTTCGAGGGAGCTATCTACAATGAGCAGTTCTTC,CASSFEGAIYNEQFF
TRBJ2-1,.,TRBV19,.,TGTGCCAGTAGTACGGGGGCGGGCTACAATGAGCAGTTCTTC,CASSTGAGYNEQFF